This T cell receptor beta chain comes out of a study of regulatory T cells in long-lasting Graves disease. Whole-study context: Graves' patients who were just diagnosed had used antithyroid drugs for under 3 months.

V lost 7 bases, J lost 4 bases, and 12 bases lay in between. In germline, CDR1 is KGHDR, CDR2 SFDVKD. The CDR3 has 14 residues. Library construction for TCR beta used iRepertoire HTBI primers and Arm-PCR of CDR3 regions. Each CDR3 protein gets one entry after TCRdb re-called the multiplex PCR reads with MiXCR. The sample has about 540,000 distinct CDR3 sequences, roughly 14% seen once. Noted time point: newly diagnosed GD, antithyroid drugs for less than 3 months. The TCR library was made from RNA that had been extracted from PBMCs in TRIzol. The same data also went into a second study, on T cells in Graves' hyperthyroidism and ophthalmopathy. That source reports: HTBI primers drove first-round RT-PCR of the TCR CDR3. A model built on 13 V-J features separated ophthalmopathy from stable hyperthyroidism.

The input for sequencing was peripheral blood mononuclear cells (PBMCs), taken at new diagnosis, from a patient treated with antithyroid drugs. The chain joins TRBV24-1 to TRBJ2-2, with D possibly matching TRBD1 (5 bases). The receptor comes from a man aged 25-45 years with Graves disease. This CDR3 is CATSQQGGTGELFF. In DNA, the CDR3 is TGTGCCACCAGCCAGCAGGGTGGCACCGGGGAGCTGTTTTTT.